This T cell receptor beta chain was identified during a study of T cell repertoires in cytomegalovirus infection. MiXCR was run by TCRdb on the reads, yielding one entry per CDR3 protein. Among fewer than 550,000 distinct CDR3 sequences, about 10% were seen once, and the ten largest hold 10%. Points on this clonotype: Its antigen is unknown.

V shed 0 bases and J 7 bases; nucleotides not matched to a gene: 3. The CDR3 length is 16 residues. Germline V gene sequence: CDR1 LGHNA, CDR2 YNFKEQ. The study, taken as a whole, reports: Summed frequency of public TCR beta families distinguished CMV carriers with the relevant HLA.

The source material was PBMCs. This TCR was recovered from a human donor in good health (CMV status not recorded). Some clones in this sample may be carry-over from other donors' samples. J is TRBJ2-2 and V is TRBV4-2; 12 bases are shared with TRBD2. This CDR3 is CASSQEASGRGGELFF. In DNA form, the CDR3 reads TGTGCCAGCAGCCAAGAGGCTAGCGGGAGGGGCGGGGAGCTGTTTTTT.